The 23 T cell receptor beta chains presented below share a single source sample, sequenced in a study of regulatory T cells in long-lasting Graves disease. TCR beta libraries were built with iRepertoire HTBI primers and Arm-PCR of CDR3 regions. TCRdb re-called the multiplex PCR reads with MiXCR, one entry per CDR3 protein. The sample lists 400,000 to 550,000 distinct CDR3 sequences, roughly 15% occurring once. Time point of the sample: newly diagnosed GD, antithyroid drugs for less than 3 months. PBMCs were the source of the RNA used for TCR sequencing. This sample was also put to use in a study of T cells in Graves' hyperthyroidism and ophthalmopathy.

The source material was peripheral blood mononuclear cells (PBMCs), sampled at new diagnosis, from a patient treated with antithyroid drugs. The receptors shown here come from a woman aged 18-29 years with Graves disease.

This clonotype was observed at least ten times. This chain joins TRBV2 and TRBJ2-3, with a possible D match to TRBD2 (5 bases). CDR3 length equals 16 residues. Germline CDR1 SNHLY, CDR2 FYNNEI. The V gene lost 4 bases and the J gene lost 0 bases, with 14 bases spanning the gap. In DNA form, the CDR3 reads TGTGCCAGCAGTGGGCGGGCTTTGACTAGCACAGATACGCAGTATTTT. Amino acids: CASSGRALTSTDTQYF.

In this sample, this clonotype turned up once. V usage is TRBV29-1 and J usage is TRBJ2-7; 7 positions agree with TRBD2. The germline V gene has CDR1 SQVTM and CDR2 ANQGSEA. This CDR3 is built from 13 residues. V was pared by 1 base and J by 3 bases, with 3 bases of the junction left unmatched. CDR3: CSVEGGTNYEQYF. DNA for the CDR3: TGCAGCGTTGAAGGAGGGACTAACTACGAGCAGTACTTC.

This clonotype was seen only a few times. J is TRBJ1-2 and V is TRBV6-5; D gene uncertain. This CDR3 comprises 17 residues. Trimming left V 0 bases short and J 4 bases short, with 18 bases between. Looked up from germline, CDR1 is MNHEY and CDR2 is SVGAGI. The CDR3 nucleotides are TGTGCCAGCAGTTACTCGAGGGCCGCATCATCCAGCTATGGCTACACCTTC. This encodes CASSYSRAASSSYGYTF.

This clonotype was counted between two and nine times. J is TRBJ1-5 and V is TRBV28; no definite D call. Germline V gene sequence: CDR1 MDHEN, CDR2 SYDVKM. This CDR3 spans 9 amino acids. V lost 10 bases to trimming and J lost 10 bases, with 8 bases between them. The chain's CDR3 is CAISPPQHF. As DNA, the CDR3 is TGTGCCATCTCTCCCCCCCAGCATTTT.

This clonotype was seen ten or more times. This chain uses TRBV11-2 with TRBJ2-1, with D uncertain. The CDR3 loop spans 13 amino acids. Trimming took off 5 bases at V and 5 bases at J, with 10 bases between the two ends. Germline-derived CDR1 and CDR2 are SGHAT and FQNNGV. CDR3 coding DNA: TGTGCCAGCAGCAGCTACACGAACAATGAGCAGTTCTTC. Residues: CASSSYTNNEQFF.

This clonotype was observed a few times. This chain links TRBV5-6 with TRBJ1-2; 8 bases are a match to TRBD1. This CDR3 has 15 amino acids. Trimming at V came to 4 bases and at J to 5 bases, leaving 10 bases not matched to a gene. Germline V gene data show CDR1 as SGHDT and CDR2 as YYEEEE. The CDR3 sequence: CASSPTGDFLYGYTF. The CDR3 DNA is TGTGCCAGCAGCCCGACAGGGGATTTTTTGTATGGCTACACCTTC.

This clonotype came up many times. The rearrangement joins TRBV6-1 to TRBJ2-7, with a possible D match to TRBD1 (6 bases). This CDR3 comprises 15 residues. Trimming removed 1 base from V and 0 bases from J, with 10 bases in between. From germline, CDR1 is MNHNS and CDR2 SASEGT. CDR3 coding DNA: TGTGCCAGCAGTGAAGGGTGGGACACCTCCTACGAGCAGTACTTC. Residues: CASSEGWDTSYEQYF.

Worth noting for this clonotype: This clone may be a read error of a much larger clone one base away. The chain joins TRBV6-2 or TRBV6-3 to TRBJ2-7; D is possibly TRBD1 (5 bases). Deletions cut 0 bases from V and 0 bases from J, with 9 bases between. Per the germline V gene, CDR1 is MNHEY and CDR2 is SVGEGT. The CDR3 is 15 amino acids. CDR3 in DNA: TGTGCCAGCAGTTACTCCAGGGCGAGCTCCTACGAGCAGTACTTC. Translated, it gives CASSYSRASSYEQYF.

This clonotype appeared many times. V and J are TRBV6-1 and TRBJ2-7; 8 bases align to TRBD1. Germline values: CDR1 MNHNS, CDR2 SASEGT. CDR3 size: 11 residues. Trimming cost V 8 bases and J 6 bases; bases outside gene matches: 3. The CDR3 region has the DNA TGTGCCAGCCAGACAGGGGCCGAGCAGTACTTC. Amino acids: CASQTGAEQYF.

This clonotype was seen ten or more times. The chain combines TRBV28 with TRBJ2-7, with a weak D call TRBD2 (5 bases). Germline V gene data show CDR1 as MDHEN and CDR2 as SYDVKM. The CDR3 spans 14 residues. With 6 bases removed from V and 2 bases from J, the gap between germline ends came to 14 bases. The CDR3 DNA reads as TGTGCCAGCAGATACTTCCAGAGGGCCTACGAGCAGTACTTC. Translation: CASRYFQRAYEQYF.

This clonotype was found many times. This chain's CDR3 is CASNPQGDANQPQHF. CDR3 bases: TGTGCCAGCAACCCACAGGGGGACGCCAATCAGCCCCAGCATTTT. The chain links TRBV2 to TRBJ1-5; 8 bases are a match to TRBD1. The CDR3 length is 15 residues. The V segment lost 7 bases and the J segment 3 bases; nucleotides outside the gene matches: 8. CDR1 is SNHLY and CDR2 is FYNNEI in the germline V gene.

The V and J genes are TRBV7-9 and TRBJ2-1; 8 nucleotides align to TRBD2. The germline V gene has CDR1 SEHNR and CDR2 FQNEAQ (reference sequence). With V trimmed by 5 bases and J by 7 bases, 13 bases remained unmatched. This CDR3 comprises 16 residues. In nucleotides, the CDR3 is TGTGCCAGCAGCCCGTCCTCCGGGACTAGAGTGAATGAGCAGTTCTTC. Translation: CASSPSSGTRVNEQFF.

This clonotype was found many times. The chain couples TRBV7-2 to TRBJ2-3; D perhaps matches TRBD1 (5 bases). The CDR3 sequence is 13 residues long. Trimming removed 6 bases at V and 0 bases at J, with 7 bases between. CDR1 is SGHTA and CDR2 is FQGNSA in the germline V gene. The CDR3: CASRGPSTDTQYF. For the CDR3, the DNA is TGTGCCAGCAGGGGGCCTAGCACAGATACGCAGTATTTT.

The V and J genes are TRBV7-3 and TRBJ2-1; TRBD2 agrees at 7 bases. CDR1 is SGHTA and CDR2 is FQGTGA in the germline V gene. Trimming at V came to 5 bases and at J to 7 bases, leaving 11 bases not matched to a gene. The CDR3 totals 15 residues. This chain's CDR3 is CASSPNRGDRNEQFF. As DNA, the CDR3 is TGTGCCAGCAGCCCAAACCGGGGGGATAGGAATGAGCAGTTCTTC.

The chain has TRBV27 and TRBJ2-7; 8 bases fit TRBD2. The CDR3 is 16 amino acids. Germline V gives CDR1 MNHEY, CDR2 SMNVEV (reference sequence). Germline trimming cut 4 bases from V and 4 bases from J; bases unmatched to any gene: 12. In nucleotides, the CDR3 is TGTGCCAGCAGTTGGGCTAGCGGGCCAAGTATTTACGAGCAGTACTTC. It translates to CASSWASGPSIYEQYF.

This clonotype was detected ten times or more. V is TRBV11-2 and J is TRBJ2-5, with TRBD2 matching 11 bases. CDR3 size: 15 residues. Germline CDR1 is SGHAT and CDR2 is FQNNGV. J lost 4 bases, V lost 2 bases, and 3 bases had no gene match. The CDR3 region has the DNA TGTGCCAGCAGCTTAACTAGCGGGAGTAGAGAGACCCAGTACTTC. Residues: CASSLTSGSRETQYF.

This sequence joins TRBV28 and TRBJ2-1; TRBD2 matches 10 bases. Germline V CDR1 and CDR2: MDHEN, SYDVKM. After removal of 7 bases from V and 2 bases from J, the junction contained 8 bases not matched to a gene. The CDR3 contains 16 residues. The CDR3 here is CASITRAGGPYNEQFF. The CDR3 DNA reads as TGTGCCAGCATCACTCGAGCGGGAGGGCCCTACAATGAGCAGTTCTTC.

This clonotype has more than one count but fewer than ten. The chain combines TRBV7-9 with TRBJ2-4; the match to TRBD2 covers 9 bases. V was pared by 1 base and J by 6 bases, with 4 bases of the junction left unmatched. The germline V gene has CDR1 SEHNR and CDR2 FQNEAQ (reference sequence). The CDR3 runs 15 residues. CDR3: CASSLGGTSINIQYF. For the CDR3, the DNA is TGTGCCAGCAGCTTAGGTGGGACTAGCATAAACATTCAGTACTTC.

This clonotype came up many times. The rearrangement joins TRBV7-6 to TRBJ2-1, with TRBD2 matching over 8 bases. There are 17 residues in the CDR3. With V trimmed by 1 base and J by 7 bases, 12 bases remained unmatched. Germline V gives CDR1 SGHVS, CDR2 FNYEAQ. The CDR3 loop is CASSLDGAAGAVNEQFF. DNA for the CDR3: TGTGCCAGCAGCTTAGACGGAGCAGCGGGAGCGGTGAATGAGCAGTTCTTC. The entire variable domain, with the rest obtained from reference TRBV7-6 and TRBJ2-1, is as follows: GAGVSQSPRYKVTKRGQDVALRCDPISGHVSLYWYRQALGQGPEFLTYFNYEAQQDKSGLPNDRFSAERPEGSISTLTIQRTEQRDSAMYRCASSLDGAAGAVNEQFFGPGTRLTVL.

This clonotype showed up many times. This chain uses TRBV28 with TRBJ1-2; TRBD1 is a possible D gene (6 bases). This CDR3 has 13 amino acids. V was pared by 7 bases and J by 2 bases, with 11 bases between. Per the germline V gene, CDR1 is MDHEN and CDR2 is SYDVKM. CDR3 loop: CASTVGTNYGYTF. The CDR3 DNA reads TGTGCCAGCACCGTTGGGACAAACTATGGCTACACCTTC.

This clonotype was seen at least ten times. V gene TRBV3-1 combines with J gene TRBJ2-2; 11 nucleotides match TRBD1. Per germline, CDR1 LGHDT and CDR2 YNNKEL (reference sequence). The CDR3 loop spans 15 amino acids. V was clipped by 3 bases and J by 6 bases; unmatched bases: 3. The CDR3 reads CASSHAGQGAGELFF. In DNA form, the CDR3 reads TGTGCCAGCAGCCATGCGGGACAGGGGGCCGGGGAGCTGTTTTTT.

This clonotype occurred many times. The V gene is TRBV2, the J gene TRBJ1-5; D gene ambiguous. Germline CDR1 reads SNHLY; CDR2 reads FYNNEI. This CDR3 has 13 residues. Between the trimmed V and J ends, which lost 1 base and 6 bases, there was a span of 7 bases. The CDR3 sequence is CASSEVATQPQHF. Written as DNA, the CDR3 is TGTGCCAGCAGTGAAGTAGCCACTCAGCCCCAGCATTTT.

The gene calls are TRBV10-1 and TRBJ1-2; D not resolved. This CDR3 has 11 residues. V lost 7 bases and J lost 5, with 8 bases in between. The V gene's germline CDR1 is WNHNN and CDR2 SYGVQD (reference sequence). The CDR3 loop reads CASTSVYGYTF. CDR3 nucleotide sequence: TGCGCCAGCACCTCCGTTTATGGCTACACCTTC.